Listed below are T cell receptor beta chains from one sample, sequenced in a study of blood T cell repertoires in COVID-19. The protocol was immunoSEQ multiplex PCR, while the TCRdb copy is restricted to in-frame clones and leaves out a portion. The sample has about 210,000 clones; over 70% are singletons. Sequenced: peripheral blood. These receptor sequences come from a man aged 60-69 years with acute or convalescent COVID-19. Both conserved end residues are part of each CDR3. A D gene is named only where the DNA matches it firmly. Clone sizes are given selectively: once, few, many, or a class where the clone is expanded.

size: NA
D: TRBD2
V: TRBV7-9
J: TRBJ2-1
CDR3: CASSLVSGTIDNEQFF
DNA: TGTGCCAGCAGCTTAGTCTCCGGGACTATAGACAATGAGCAGTTCTTC

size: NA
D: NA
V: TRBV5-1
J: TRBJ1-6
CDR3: CASSPGVTGENNSPLHF
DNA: TGCGCCAGCAGCCCGGGAGTGACGGGGGAAAATAATTCACCCCTCCACTTT

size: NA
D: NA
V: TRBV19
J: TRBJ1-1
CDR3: CASSFRGNTEAFF
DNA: TGTGCCAGTAGTTTCCGGGGGAACACTGAAGCTTTCTTT

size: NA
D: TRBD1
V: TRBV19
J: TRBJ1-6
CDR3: CASHRTGSNSPLHF
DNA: TGTGCCAGTCACAGGACAGGTTCGAATTCACCCCTCCACTTT

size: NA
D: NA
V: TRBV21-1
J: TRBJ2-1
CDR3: CASSKAGSTYNEQFF
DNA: TGTGCCAGCAGCAAAGCGGGCAGTACCTACAATGAGCAGTTCTTC

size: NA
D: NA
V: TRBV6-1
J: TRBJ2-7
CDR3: CASSEVRLSYEQYF
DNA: TGTGCCAGCAGTGAAGTGCGGCTGAGCTACGAGCAGTACTTC

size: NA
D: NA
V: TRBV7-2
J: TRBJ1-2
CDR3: CASSPRGLRGYTF
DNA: TGTGCCAGCAGTCCGAGAGGGCTACGGGGCTACACCTTC

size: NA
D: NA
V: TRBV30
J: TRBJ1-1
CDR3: CAWSVESGRRF
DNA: TGTGCCTGGAGTGTAGAGTCGGGAAGGAGATTT

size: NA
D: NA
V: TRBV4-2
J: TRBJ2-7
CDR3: CASSQAIGGRPYEQYF
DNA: TGTGCCAGCAGCCAGGCTATTGGGGGCCGCCCCTACGAGCAGTACTTC

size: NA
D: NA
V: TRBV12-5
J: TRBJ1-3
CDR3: CASGTGSGNTIYF
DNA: TGTGCTAGTGGTACAGGGTCCGGAAACACCATATATTTT

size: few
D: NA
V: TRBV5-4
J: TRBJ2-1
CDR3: CASSLWAGTYNEQFF
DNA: TGTGCCAGCAGCTTGTGGGCGGGAACCTACAATGAGCAGTTCTTC

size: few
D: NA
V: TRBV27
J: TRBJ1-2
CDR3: CASGGSLGYTF
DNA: TGTGCCAGCGGGGGGTCTCTTGGCTACACCTTC

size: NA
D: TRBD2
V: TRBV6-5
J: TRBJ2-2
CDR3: CASIRLAGAPGELFF
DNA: TGTGCCAGCATCCGACTAGCGGGAGCCCCCGGGGAGCTGTTTTTT

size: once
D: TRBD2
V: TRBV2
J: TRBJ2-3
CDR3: CASSEEAGITDTQYF
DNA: TGTGCCAGCAGTGAGGAAGCGGGGATCACAGATACGCAGTATTTT

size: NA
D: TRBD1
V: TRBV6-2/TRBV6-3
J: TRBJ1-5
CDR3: CASSYWDRSNQPQHF
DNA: TGTGCCAGCAGTTATTGGGACAGAAGCAATCAGCCCCAGCATTTT

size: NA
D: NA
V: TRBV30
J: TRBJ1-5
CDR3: CAWADSTHQPQHF
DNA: TGTGCCTGGGCGGACAGCACCCATCAGCCCCAGCATTTT

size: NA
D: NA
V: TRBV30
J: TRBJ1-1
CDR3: CAWSTNSRNTEAFF
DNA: TGTGCCTGGAGTACCAACAGCCGGAACACTGAAGCTTTCTTT

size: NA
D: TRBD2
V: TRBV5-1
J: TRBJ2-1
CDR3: CASSLVAGGGDEQFF
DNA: TGCGCCAGCAGCTTGGTGGCGGGGGGTGGCGATGAGCAGTTCTTC

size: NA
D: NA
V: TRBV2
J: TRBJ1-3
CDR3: CASSEGRSSGNTIYF
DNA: TGTGCCAGCAGTGAAGGCCGGAGCTCTGGAAACACCATATATTTT

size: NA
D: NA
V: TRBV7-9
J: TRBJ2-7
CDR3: CASSRQYEQYF
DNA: TGTGCCAGCAGCCGACAATACGAGCAGTACTTC

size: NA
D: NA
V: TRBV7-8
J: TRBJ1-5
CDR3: CASSLGGEGQPQHF
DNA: TGTGCCAGCAGCTTAGGGGGTGAGGGTCAGCCCCAGCATTTT

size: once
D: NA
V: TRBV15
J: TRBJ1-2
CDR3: CATSRDQAALTYGYTF
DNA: TGTGCCACCAGCAGAGATCAGGCAGCTTTAACCTATGGCTACACCTTC

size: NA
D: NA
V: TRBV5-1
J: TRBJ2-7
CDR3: CASSKTGRVVYEQYF
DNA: TGCGCCAGCAGCAAAACAGGGAGAGTGGTCTACGAGCAGTACTTC

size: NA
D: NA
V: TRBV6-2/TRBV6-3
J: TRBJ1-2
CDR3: CASSYGGTLYGYTF
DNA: TGTGCCAGCAGTTACGGCGGTACGCTCTATGGCTACACCTTC

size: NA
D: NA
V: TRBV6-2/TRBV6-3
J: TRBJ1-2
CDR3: CASSLKHYGYTF
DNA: TGTGCCAGCAGTTTAAAGCATTATGGCTACACCTTC

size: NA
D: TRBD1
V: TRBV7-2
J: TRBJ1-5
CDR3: CASSLLYRQGEGQPQHF
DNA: TGTGCCAGCAGCTTACTATATCGACAGGGGGAGGGTCAGCCCCAGCATTTT

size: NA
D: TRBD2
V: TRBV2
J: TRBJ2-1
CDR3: CASSDRLAGRNEQFF
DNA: TGTGCCAGCAGTGATCGGCTAGCGGGCCGGAATGAGCAGTTCTTC

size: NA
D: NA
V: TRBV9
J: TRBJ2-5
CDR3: CASSREETQYF
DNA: TGTGCCAGCAGCAGGGAGGAGACCCAGTACTTC